This TCR beta chain was identified in a study of blood T cell repertoires in COVID-19 (TCRdb year 2020). As for the study more broadly: Samples from collaborators originated in the United States, Italy and Spain and spanned both the acute and convalescent phases of COVID-19. The prospective study material was composed of cDNA or gDNA derived from T cells, B-cell-depleted T cells, or PBMCs. The repertoires were made available in a free public database intended to serve as a resource for research on the immune response to SARS-CoV-2. HLA class I and class II types, where available, came from metadata supplied by the sample provider rather than from assay-based typing. A de-identified subject ID, COVID-19 status, age in years and sex were almost always included in the sample metadata. Deeply sampled blood TCRbeta repertoires from subjects exposed to, actively infected with, or recovered from COVID-19 were included in the dataset. The samples were drawn from two sources: the first 160 participants of the ongoing ImmuneRACE study, and fewer than 1,500 subjects contributed by 6 global collaborators. Study-level results and caveats: How much clinical and demographic metadata was included differed by source and by participant, and the metadata was provided uncurated.

The immunoSEQ Assay, a bias-controlled multiplex PCR, was used to amplify TCRbeta CDR3 regions from genomic DNA. The study's processing was this. The number of nucleated cells in each sample was estimated by amplification of reference gene primers within the assay. To quantify the absolute abundance of each unique TCRbeta CDR3 rearrangement, sequence reads were collapsed and filtered. For each sample, productive Simpson clonality was calculated as the square root of Simpson's diversity index across productive rearrangements. TCRdb obtained this table from immuneACCESS and retained in-frame rearrangements with V and J assigned. These tables miss some clones; where compared with another copy, unresolved V genes account for less than half of the shortfall, and the remainder is unexplained. The V and J calls and clone size are taken from that table; D and trimming were inferred from the DNA. Across this sample there are approximately 240,000 clones, with roughly 85% seen only once. The ten largest clonotypes hold 2.5% to 3.5% of the sample.

The germline V gene gives CDR1 as MNHEY and CDR2 as SVGAGI. Ends trimmed: V by 2 bases, J by 10 bases; bases unmatched to a gene: 4. The CDR3 holds 15 amino acids from the cysteine to the phenylalanine. Just the 45-base CDR3 DNA is kept, in frame starting at base 1. A second Seattle source provided samples from volunteer blood donors who had recovered from COVID-19. Collaborating institutions collected whole blood in K2EDTA tubes following their own protocols. For TCRbeta analysis, collaborators shipped samples as frozen whole blood, isolated PBMCs, or DNA extracted from either of those sample types. Points on this clone: Its target antigen remains unknown. Nothing much larger sits one base from this clone, and base qualities are not available.

The chain is encoded by TRBV6-5 joined to TRBJ1-6; 11 nucleotides in the junction match TRBD1. This receptor was obtained from a middle-aged man who had recovered from COVID-19. The material sequenced was peripheral blood. For the CDR3, the sequence is CASSYGGQGGSPLHF. The DNA is as follows: TGTGCCAGCAGTTACGGGGGACAGGGGGGCTCACCCCTCCACTTT.